This T cell receptor (beta chain) was identified during a study of cytomegalovirus exposure and HLA in healthy donors. Overall study: Within the Caucasian-associated ancestry cluster were around four fifths of the approximately 390 genotyped donors. Study conclusions and caveats: One variant, a missense change in DCLRE1C, was linked in a later analysis to TCR beta V- and J-gene trimming.

The PCR ran on 60 Vbeta and 13 Jbeta primers. Using immunoSEQ multiplex PCR, the repertoire was profiled, and TCRdb retains in-frame clones only, with some absent. Of about 76,000 clones in the sample, roughly 85% are singletons; the top ten hold 2.5%. A single count supports this clone. Antigen specificity is unknown. The V gene lost 8 bases and the J gene lost 7 bases, with 15 bases spanning the gap. The germline CDR1 and CDR2 sequences are MNHEY and SMNVEV (reference sequence). CDR3 length: 12 residues. The rearrangement joins TRBV27 to TRBJ2-7, with a tentative D call TRBD1 (5 bases). The receptor's source is a man aged 25-45 years in good health and CMV-seronegative. Sequenced input: PBMCs. In DNA, the CDR3 is TGTGCCAGCCGGAAAATTAAGGGGGAGCAGTACTTC. Residues: CASRKIKGEQYF.